This T cell receptor beta chain was retrieved from a study of T cell responses to AZD1222 COVID-19 vaccine. Study-wide background: Combined were second doses at about 4 or about 12 weeks.

Trimming shortened V by 7 bases and J by 7 bases, and 11 bases separated the two germline ends. Germline V lookup: CDR1 MNHEY, CDR2 SMNVEV (reference sequence). CDR3 size: 12 residues. Study-wide findings and caveats: Reports say nearly half of spike-specific TCRs go after unmutated variant regions. The study found vaccine-associated CD4 TCRs spanning spike, dominant at 160-218 and 743-854. Rises in breadth and depth of Spike-specific TCRs came after two AZD1222 doses.

Clones were read by immunoSEQ multiplex PCR, and TCRdb kept only the in-frame ones, dropping some. This sample has 90,000 to 95,000 clones, with roughly nine tenths found just once. Remarks on this clone: What it recognizes is unknown.

The chain combines TRBV27 with TRBJ1-5; a weak D match, TRBD1 (5 bases). The clonotype originates from an adult in good health. The input for sequencing was peripheral blood, taken on day 0 of AZD1222 vaccination. The CDR3 region has the DNA TGTGCCAGCAAAGGGGTTGGGCAGCCCCAGCATTTT. As protein: CASKGVGQPQHF.